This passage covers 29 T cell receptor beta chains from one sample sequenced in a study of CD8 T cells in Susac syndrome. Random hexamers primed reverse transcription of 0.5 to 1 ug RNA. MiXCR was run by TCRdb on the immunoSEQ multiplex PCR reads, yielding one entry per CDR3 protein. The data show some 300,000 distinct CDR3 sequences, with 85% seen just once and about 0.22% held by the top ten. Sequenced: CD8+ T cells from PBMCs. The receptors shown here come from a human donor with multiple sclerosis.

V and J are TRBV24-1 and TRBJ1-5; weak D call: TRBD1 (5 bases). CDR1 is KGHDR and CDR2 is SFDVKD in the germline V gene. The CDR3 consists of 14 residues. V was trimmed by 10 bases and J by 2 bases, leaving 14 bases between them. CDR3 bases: TGTGCCACGAACGTGTTAGGGGGCAATCAGCCCCAGCATTTT. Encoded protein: CATNVLGGNQPQHF.

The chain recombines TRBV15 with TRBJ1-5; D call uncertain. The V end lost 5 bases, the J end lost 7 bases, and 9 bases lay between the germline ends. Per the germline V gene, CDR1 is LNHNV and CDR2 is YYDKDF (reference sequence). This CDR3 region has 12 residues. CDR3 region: CATSSGNQPQHF. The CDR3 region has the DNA TGTGCCACCAGCTCCGGGAACCAGCCCCAGCATTTT. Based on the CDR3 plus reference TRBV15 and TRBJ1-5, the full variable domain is DAMVIQNPRYQVTQFGKPVTLSCSQTLNHNVMYWYQQKSSQAPKLLFHYYDKDFNNEADTPDNFQSRRPNTSFCFLDIRSPGLGDTAMYLCATSSGNQPQHFGDGTRLSIL.

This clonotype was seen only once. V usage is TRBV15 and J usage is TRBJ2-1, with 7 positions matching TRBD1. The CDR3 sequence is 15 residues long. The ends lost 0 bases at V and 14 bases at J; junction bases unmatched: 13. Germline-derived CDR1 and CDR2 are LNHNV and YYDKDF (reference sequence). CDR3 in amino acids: CATSRDRAGGLVEFF. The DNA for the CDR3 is TGTGCCACCAGCAGAGATCGGGCAGGGGGTTTGGTAGAGTTCTTC.

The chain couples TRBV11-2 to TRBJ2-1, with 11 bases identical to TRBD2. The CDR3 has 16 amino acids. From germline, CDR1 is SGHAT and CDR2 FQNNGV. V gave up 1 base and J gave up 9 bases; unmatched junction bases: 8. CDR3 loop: CASSLVSTSGSAEQFF. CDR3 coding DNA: TGTGCCAGCAGCTTAGTTTCTACTAGCGGGAGTGCTGAGCAGTTCTTC.

In DNA form, the CDR3 reads TGTGCCAGCAGCTGGACTAGCGGGAGTACTGGTGAGCAGTTCTTC. This sequence encodes CASSWTSGSTGEQFF. J is TRBJ2-1 and V is TRBV7-9; TRBD2 matches at 13 bases. The CDR3 is made up of 15 amino acids. V lost 4 bases to trimming and J lost 9 bases; unmatched junction nucleotides: 6. Germline-derived CDR1 and CDR2 are SEHNR and FQNEAQ (reference sequence). The variable domain in full, with the rest retrieved from reference TRBV7-9 and TRBJ2-1, is DTGVSQNPRHKITKRGQNVTFRCDPISEHNRLYWYRQTLGQGPEFLTYFQNEAQLEKSRLLSDRFSAERPKGSFSTLEIQRTEQGDSAMYLCASSWTSGSTGEQFFGPGTRLTVL.

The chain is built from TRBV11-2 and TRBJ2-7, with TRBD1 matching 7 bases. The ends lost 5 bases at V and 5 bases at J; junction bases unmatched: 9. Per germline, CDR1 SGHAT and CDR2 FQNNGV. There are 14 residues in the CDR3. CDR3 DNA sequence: TGTGCCAGCAGCATCGGGACAGATGTAAACGAGCAGTACTTC. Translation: CASSIGTDVNEQYF.

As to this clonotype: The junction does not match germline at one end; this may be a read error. This chain's CDR3 is CASSYGAEQYF. For the CDR3, the DNA is TGTGCCAGCAGTTACGGTGCCGAGCAGTACTTC. The J gene is TRBJ2-7, the V gene TRBV5-1; D remains ambiguous. Germline V lookup: CDR1 SGHRS, CDR2 YFSETQ. The length of the CDR3 is 11 residues.

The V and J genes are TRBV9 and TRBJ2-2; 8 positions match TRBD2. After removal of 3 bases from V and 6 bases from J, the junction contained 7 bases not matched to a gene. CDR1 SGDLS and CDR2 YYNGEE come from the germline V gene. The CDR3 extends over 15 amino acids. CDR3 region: CASSASGSVAGELFF. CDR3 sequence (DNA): TGTGCCAGCAGCGCCAGCGGGAGTGTCGCCGGGGAGCTGTTTTTT.

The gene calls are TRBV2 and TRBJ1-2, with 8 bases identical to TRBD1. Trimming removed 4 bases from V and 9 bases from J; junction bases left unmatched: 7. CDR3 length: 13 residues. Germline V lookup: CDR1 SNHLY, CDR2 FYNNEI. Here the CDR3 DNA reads TGTGCCAGCAGTGGGGCAGGGGGCTGGAGCTACACCTTC. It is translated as CASSGAGGWSYTF.

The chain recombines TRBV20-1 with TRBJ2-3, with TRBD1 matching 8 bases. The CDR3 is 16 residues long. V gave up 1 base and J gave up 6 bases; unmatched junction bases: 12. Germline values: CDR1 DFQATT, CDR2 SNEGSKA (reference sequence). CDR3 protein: CSARVLRTGWSDTQYF. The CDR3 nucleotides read TGCAGTGCTAGAGTCCTACGGACAGGGTGGAGCGATACGCAGTATTTT.

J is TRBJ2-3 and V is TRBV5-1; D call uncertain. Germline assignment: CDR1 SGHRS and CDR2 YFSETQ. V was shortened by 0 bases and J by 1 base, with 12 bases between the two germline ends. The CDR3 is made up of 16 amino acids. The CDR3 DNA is TGCGCCAGCAGCTTGGGAGCATGGCCGGGCACAGATACGCAGTATTTT. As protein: CASSLGAWPGTDTQYF.

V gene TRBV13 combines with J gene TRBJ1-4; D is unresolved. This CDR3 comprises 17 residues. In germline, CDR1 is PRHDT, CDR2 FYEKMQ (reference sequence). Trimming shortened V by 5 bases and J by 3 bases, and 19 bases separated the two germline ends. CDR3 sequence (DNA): TGTGCCAGCAGCAAACTCATGGAAGAAGAGGCTAATGAAAAACTGTTTTTT. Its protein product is CASSKLMEEEANEKLFF.

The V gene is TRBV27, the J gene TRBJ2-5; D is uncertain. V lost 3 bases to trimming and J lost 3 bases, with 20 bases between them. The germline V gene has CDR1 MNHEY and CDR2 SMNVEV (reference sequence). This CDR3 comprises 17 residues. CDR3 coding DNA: TGTGCCAGCAGTTTTTCCCCCCGGCGGAAACGGGAAGAGACCCAGTACTTC. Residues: CASSFSPRRKREETQYF.

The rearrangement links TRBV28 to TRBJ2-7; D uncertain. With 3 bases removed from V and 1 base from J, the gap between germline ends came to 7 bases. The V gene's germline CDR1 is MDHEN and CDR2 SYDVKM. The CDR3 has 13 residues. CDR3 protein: CASSFPPSYEQYF. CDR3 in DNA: TGTGCCAGCAGTTTCCCCCCGTCCTACGAGCAGTACTTC.

CDR3 in amino acids: CASSPRGPGNQPQHF. CDR3 DNA: TGTGCCAGCAGTCCCCGGGGTCCTGGCAATCAGCCCCAGCATTTT. This chain connects TRBV28 to TRBJ1-5; no definite D call. Trimming pared 5 bases from V and 2 bases from J, leaving 13 bases between. The V gene's germline CDR1 is MDHEN and CDR2 SYDVKM. CDR3 size: 15 residues.

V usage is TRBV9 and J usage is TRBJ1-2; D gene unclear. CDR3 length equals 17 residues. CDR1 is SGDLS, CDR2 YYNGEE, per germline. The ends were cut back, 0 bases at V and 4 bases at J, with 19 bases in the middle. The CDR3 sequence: CASSVDPYSAVGYGYTF. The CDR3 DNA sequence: TGTGCCAGCAGCGTAGACCCCTACTCAGCGGTCGGCTATGGCTACACCTTC.

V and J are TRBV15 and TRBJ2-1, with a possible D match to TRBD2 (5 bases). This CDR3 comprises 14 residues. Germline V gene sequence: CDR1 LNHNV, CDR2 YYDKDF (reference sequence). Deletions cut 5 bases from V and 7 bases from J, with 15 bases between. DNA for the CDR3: TGTGCCACCAGCGGGCCTATGTCGGGGAATGAGCAGTTCTTC. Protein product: CATSGPMSGNEQFF.

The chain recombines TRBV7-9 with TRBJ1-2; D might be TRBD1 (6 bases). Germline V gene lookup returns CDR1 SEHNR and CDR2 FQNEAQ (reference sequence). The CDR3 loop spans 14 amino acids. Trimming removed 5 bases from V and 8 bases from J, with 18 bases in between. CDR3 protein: CASSDAGVTGGYTF. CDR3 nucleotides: TGTGCCAGCAGCGACGCGGGGGTGACAGGCGGCTACACCTTC.

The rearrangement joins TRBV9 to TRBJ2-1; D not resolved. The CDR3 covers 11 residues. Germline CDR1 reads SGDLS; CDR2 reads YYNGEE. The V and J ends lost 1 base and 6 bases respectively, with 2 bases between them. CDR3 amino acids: CASSVSNEQFF. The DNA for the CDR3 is TGTGCCAGCAGCGTAAGCAATGAGCAGTTCTTC.

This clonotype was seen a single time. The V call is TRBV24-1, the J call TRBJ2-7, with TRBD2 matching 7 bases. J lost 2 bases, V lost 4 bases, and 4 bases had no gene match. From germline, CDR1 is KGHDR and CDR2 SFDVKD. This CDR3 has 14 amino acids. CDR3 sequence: CATSEASGAYEQYF. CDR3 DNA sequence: TGTGCCACCAGTGAGGCTAGCGGAGCCTACGAGCAGTACTTC.

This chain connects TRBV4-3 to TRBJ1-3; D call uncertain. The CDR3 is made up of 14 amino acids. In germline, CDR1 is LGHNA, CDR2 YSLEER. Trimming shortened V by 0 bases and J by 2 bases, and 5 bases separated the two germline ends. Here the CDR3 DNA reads TGCGCCAGCAGCCAAGAATTACCTGGAAACACCATATATTTT. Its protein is CASSQELPGNTIYF.

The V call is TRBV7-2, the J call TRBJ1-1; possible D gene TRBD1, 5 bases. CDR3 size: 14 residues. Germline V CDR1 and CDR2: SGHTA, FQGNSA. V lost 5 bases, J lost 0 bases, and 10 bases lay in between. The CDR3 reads CASSPDSMNTEAFF. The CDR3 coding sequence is TGTGCCAGCAGCCCCGACAGCATGAACACTGAAGCTTTCTTT.

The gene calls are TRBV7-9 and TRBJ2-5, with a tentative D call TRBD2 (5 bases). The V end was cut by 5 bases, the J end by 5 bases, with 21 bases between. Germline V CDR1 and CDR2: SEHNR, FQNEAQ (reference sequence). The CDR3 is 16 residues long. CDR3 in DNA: TGTGCCAGCAGCCCCATCCTGGGAGCGAGGAGGGAGACCCAGTACTTC. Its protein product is CASSPILGARRETQYF.

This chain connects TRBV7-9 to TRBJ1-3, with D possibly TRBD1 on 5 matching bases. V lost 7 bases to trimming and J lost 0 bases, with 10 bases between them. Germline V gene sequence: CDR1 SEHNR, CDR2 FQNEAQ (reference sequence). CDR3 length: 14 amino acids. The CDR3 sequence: CASTLGDSGNTIYF. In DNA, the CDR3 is TGTGCCAGCACCCTGGGGGACTCTGGAAACACCATATATTTT.

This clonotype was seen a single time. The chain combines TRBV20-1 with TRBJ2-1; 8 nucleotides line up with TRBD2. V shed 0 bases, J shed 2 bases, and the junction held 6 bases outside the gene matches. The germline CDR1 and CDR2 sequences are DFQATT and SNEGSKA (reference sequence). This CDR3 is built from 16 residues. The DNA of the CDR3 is TGCAGTGCTAGAGATGGAGCGGGAGCCACCTACAATGAGCAGTTCTTC. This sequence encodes CSARDGAGATYNEQFF.

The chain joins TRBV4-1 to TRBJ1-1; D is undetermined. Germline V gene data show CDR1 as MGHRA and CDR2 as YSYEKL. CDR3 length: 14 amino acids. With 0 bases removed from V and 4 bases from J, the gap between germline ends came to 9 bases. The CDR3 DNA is TGCGCCAGCAGCCAAGATTATGGACTCACTGAAGCTTTCTTT. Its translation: CASSQDYGLTEAFF.

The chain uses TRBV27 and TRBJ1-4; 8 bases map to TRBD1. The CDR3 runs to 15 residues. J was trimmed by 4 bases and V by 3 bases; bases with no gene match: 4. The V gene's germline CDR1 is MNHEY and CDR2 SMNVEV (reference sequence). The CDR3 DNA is TGTGCCAGCAGTTTCGTCACAGGGGGTAATGAAAAACTGTTTTTT. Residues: CASSFVTGGNEKLFF.

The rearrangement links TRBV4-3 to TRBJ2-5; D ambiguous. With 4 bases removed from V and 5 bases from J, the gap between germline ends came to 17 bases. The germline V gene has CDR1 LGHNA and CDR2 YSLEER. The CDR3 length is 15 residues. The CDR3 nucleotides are TGCGCCAGCAGCCCCAATAGTAGATCCGGGGAGACCCAGTACTTC. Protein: CASSPNSRSGETQYF.

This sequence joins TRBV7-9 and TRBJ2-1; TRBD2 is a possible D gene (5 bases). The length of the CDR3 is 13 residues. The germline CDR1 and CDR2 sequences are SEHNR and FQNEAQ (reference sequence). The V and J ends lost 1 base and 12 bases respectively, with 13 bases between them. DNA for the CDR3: TGTGCCAGCAGCTTAGAGCCCCGGGGTGGGCAGTTCTTC. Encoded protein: CASSLEPRGGQFF.